This entry lists 25 T cell receptor beta chains sequenced from one sample in a study of shared clonotypes between healthy human individuals. Measured with immunoSEQ multiplex PCR; TCRdb has only the in-frame clones, and not every one. The sample has roughly 530,000 clones; about 95% are singletons. The material sequenced was naive CD4+ T cells sorted from blood. The subset was: CD45RA+ positively selected. The source is a woman aged 25 to 39 in good health.

This clone appeared a single time. V is TRBV6-1 and J is TRBJ1-5, with D maybe TRBD1 (5 bases). This CDR3 has 15 amino acids. Germline V lookup: CDR1 MNHNS, CDR2 SASEGT. V lost 7 bases to trimming and J lost 2 bases, with 15 bases between them. CDR3 nucleotide sequence: TGTGCCAGCACCTCTGGACACACCGGCAATCAGCCCCAGCATTTT. As protein: CASTSGHTGNQPQHF.

The rearrangement uses TRBV11-2 and TRBJ2-7; perhaps TRBD2 as D (6 bases). Trimming took off 5 bases at V and 3 bases at J, with 17 bases between the two ends. The CDR3 consists of 15 residues. Germline V gene sequence: CDR1 SGHAT, CDR2 FQNNGV. CDR3 sequence: CASSPRLEPHYEQYF. In nucleotides, the CDR3 is TGTGCCAGCAGCCCGAGACTAGAACCGCACTACGAGCAGTACTTC.

V is TRBV6-1 and J is TRBJ2-1, with D tentatively TRBD2 (6 bases). The V and J ends lost 7 bases and 8 bases respectively, with 21 bases between them. This CDR3 is 15 amino acids long. Germline CDR1 reads MNHNS; CDR2 reads SASEGT. The CDR3 region has the DNA TGTGCCAGCACATCTCATAGCGGTCTTTGGTATGAGCAGTTCTTC. Translating gives CASTSHSGLWYEQFF.

V is TRBV19 and J is TRBJ1-2, with D possibly matching TRBD1 (6 bases). This CDR3 region has 14 residues. Germline assignment: CDR1 LNHDA and CDR2 SQIVND (reference sequence). Trimming removed 10 bases at V and 2 bases at J, with 17 bases between. The CDR3 DNA sequence: TGTGCCACCCAGGGGCCAGGATTAAACTATGGCTACACCTTC. Translating gives CATQGPGLNYGYTF.

The chain links TRBV6-6 to TRBJ1-3, with TRBD1 identical over 7 bases. This CDR3 contains 14 residues. From germline, CDR1 is MNHNY and CDR2 SVGAGI (reference sequence). With V trimmed by 4 bases and J by 4 bases, 4 bases remained unmatched. The DNA for the CDR3 is TGTGCCAGCAGTTCGCCGGGACAGGGAAACACCATATATTTT. Protein sequence: CASSSPGQGNTIYF.

This rearrangement joins TRBV6-1 to TRBJ1-5; D might be TRBD1 (6 bases). The CDR3 covers 14 residues. The ends were cut back, 9 bases at V and 4 bases at J, with 16 bases in the middle. Germline V gene data show CDR1 as MNHNS and CDR2 as SASEGT. The CDR3, as DNA: TGTGCCAGTTTACCTGCAGGGGCTAATCAGCCCCAGCATTTT. Amino acids: CASLPAGANQPQHF.

The chain carries TRBV18 and TRBJ1-2; tentative D call: TRBD1 (5 bases). The CDR3 has 13 amino acids. CDR1 and CDR2 (germline): KGHSH, LQKENI. Trimming took 3 bases from V and 6 from J, leaving 11 bases between them. The CDR3 nucleotides are TGTGCCAGCTCACCTTCGGGGGAGGATGGCTACACCTTC. Its protein is CASSPSGEDGYTF.

The chain recombines TRBV19 with TRBJ2-7; no definite D call. From germline, CDR1 is LNHDA and CDR2 SQIVND (reference sequence). The CDR3 covers 13 residues. Between the trimmed V and J ends, which lost 6 bases and 4 bases, there was a span of 13 bases. CDR3 nucleotide sequence: TGTGCCAGTAGCGACTTAACACAGTACGAGCAGTACTTC. Its translation: CASSDLTQYEQYF. The variable domain in full, with the rest retrieved from reference TRBV19 and TRBJ2-7, is DGGITQSPKYLFRKEGQNVTLSCEQNLNHDAMYWYRQDPGQGLRLIYYSQIVNDFQKGDIAEGYSVSREKKESFPLTVTSAQKNPTAFYLCASSDLTQYEQYFGPGTRLTVT.

The chain links TRBV9 to TRBJ1-5; D is perhaps TRBD1 (6 bases). CDR1 and CDR2 (germline): SGDLS, YYNGEE. This CDR3 region has 14 residues. Trimming shortened V by 5 bases and J by 2 bases, and 11 bases separated the two germline ends. The CDR3 here is CASRDPGGNQPQHF. CDR3 sequence (DNA): TGTGCCAGCAGAGACCCAGGGGGCAATCAGCCCCAGCATTTT.

The DNA for the CDR3 is TGTGCCGGCCGCCGGGACAGGGAAAAAAAACTGTTTTTT. It encodes CAGRRDREKKLFF. V is TRBV2 and J is TRBJ1-4; 9 nucleotides match TRBD1. The CDR3 consists of 13 residues. The trim removed 11 bases at V and 9 bases at J, leaving 10 bases unmatched. CDR1 is SNHLY, CDR2 FYNNEI, per germline.

This clone has a single count. CDR3 sequence: CASSGQIYEQYF. As DNA, the CDR3 is TGTGCCAGTTCAGGACAGATCTACGAGCAGTACTTC. The gene calls are TRBV6-1 and TRBJ2-7; D is perhaps TRBD1 (6 bases). Germline lookup yields CDR1 MNHNS and CDR2 SASEGT. CDR3 length: 12 residues. V was clipped by 9 bases and J by 3 bases, with 12 bases between them.

This chain uses TRBV7-2 with TRBJ2-7; D may correspond to TRBD1 or TRBD2 (5 bases each). V was cut by 0 bases and J by 7 bases, with 16 bases left in between. The CDR3 loop spans 15 amino acids. Per the germline V gene, CDR1 is SGHTA and CDR2 is FQGNSA. As DNA, the CDR3 is TGTGCCAGCAGCTTAGCGGGGACGAACGCCGGGGAGCAGTACTTC. Protein: CASSLAGTNAGEQYF.

This chain links TRBV6-5 with TRBJ1-2, with D maybe TRBD1 (5 bases). The CDR3 covers 14 residues. Between the trimmed V and J ends, which lost 6 bases and 5 bases, there was a span of 16 bases. Germline values: CDR1 MNHEY, CDR2 SVGAGI. CDR3: CASRRLQGPYGYTF. CDR3 nucleotides: TGTGCCAGCAGGAGGCTTCAGGGTCCTTATGGCTACACCTTC.

The J gene is TRBJ2-1, the V gene TRBV28, with TRBD2 matching over 10 bases. The CDR3 is 20 residues long. Germline CDR1 is MDHEN and CDR2 is SYDVKM. V lost 3 bases to trimming and J lost 1 base; unmatched junction nucleotides: 15. CDR3 amino acids: CASSFAGGLAGVVSYNEQFF. CDR3 sequence (DNA): TGTGCCAGCAGTTTCGCGGGGGGTCTAGCGGGAGTGGTATCCTACAATGAGCAGTTCTTC. Variable domain in full (rest from reference TRBV28 and TRBJ2-1): DVKVTQSSRYLVKRTGEKVFLECVQDMDHENMFWYRQDPGLGLRLIYFSYDVKMKEKGDIPEGYSVSREKKERFSLILESASTNQTSMYLCASSFAGGLAGVVSYNEQFFGPGTRLTVL.

The chain uses TRBV5-1 and TRBJ2-5; D may be TRBD1 (6 bases). The DNA end lines up better with TRBJ2-7; the J call may be wrong. Germline V gene sequence: CDR1 SGHRS, CDR2 YFSETQ. CDR3 length: 15 residues. The CDR3 here is CASSLGRTATYEQYF. Written as DNA, the CDR3 is TGCGCCAGCAGCTTGGGCCGGACAGCGACCTACGAGCAGTACTTC.

The CDR3 loop is CASSRGQRHSNYGYTF. The CDR3 DNA is TGTGCCAGCAGCCGCGGACAGCGTCACTCTAACTATGGCTACACCTTC. The genes are TRBV4-2 and TRBJ1-2; a weak D match, TRBD1 (6 bases). Between the trimmed V and J ends, which lost 4 bases and 0 bases, there was a span of 15 bases. The CDR3 runs to 16 residues. The germline gives CDR1 LGHNA, CDR2 YNFKEQ.

This chain connects TRBV2 to TRBJ1-5, with a weak D call TRBD1 (5 bases). V was clipped by 3 bases and J by 6 bases, with 9 bases between them. This CDR3 is built from 13 residues. CDR1 is SNHLY and CDR2 is FYNNEI in the germline V gene. The CDR3 bases are TGTGCCAGCAGTGATTGGGGGGGTCAGCCCCAGCATTTT. Its protein product is CASSDWGGQPQHF.

The V gene is TRBV18, the J gene TRBJ2-3; D possibly corresponds to TRBD1 (5 bases). V was clipped by 2 bases and J by 1 base, with 13 bases between them. Looked up from germline, CDR1 is KGHSH and CDR2 is LQKENI. The CDR3 runs to 16 residues. CDR3 DNA sequence: TGTGCCAGCTCACCAAAAGGGGATTGGGGCACAGATACGCAGTATTTT. It yields the protein CASSPKGDWGTDTQYF.

This chain uses TRBV7-3 with TRBJ2-1; 7 nucleotides align to TRBD2. From germline, CDR1 is SGHTA and CDR2 FQGTGA. This CDR3 is 13 amino acids long. Unmatched junction bases numbered 4, after V lost 5 bases and J lost 6 bases. The CDR3 DNA is TGTGCCAGCAGCCGACTAGCTCTCAATGAGCAGTTCTTC. Protein product: CASSRLALNEQFF.

Notes on this clone: Other DNA sequences of this sample code for an identical CDR3. The rearrangement links TRBV29-1 to TRBJ1-1, with 9 nucleotides matching TRBD1. The CDR3 sequence is 12 residues long. Germline CDR1 SQVTM, CDR2 ANQGSEA. Trimming took 7 bases from V and 5 from J; bases not matched to a gene: 5. CDR3 sequence reads: CSGGTGRTEAFF. CDR3 sequence (DNA): TGCAGCGGTGGGACAGGGAGGACTGAAGCTTTCTTT.

J is TRBJ2-5 and V is TRBV7-2; unclear D gene. From germline, CDR1 is SGHTA and CDR2 FQGNSA. CDR3 length: 15 amino acids. The V end lost 2 bases, the J end lost 2 bases, and 12 bases lay between the germline ends. The CDR3 coding sequence is TGTGCCAGCAGCTTACTGGGCAGACAACAAGAGACCCAGTACTTC. Its translation: CASSLLGRQQETQYF. Full variable domain (remainder filled in from reference TRBV7-2 and TRBJ2-5): GAGVSQSPSNKVTEKGKDVELRCDPISGHTALYWYRQSLGQGLEFLIYFQGNSAPDKSGLPSDRFSAERTGGSVSTLTIQRTQQEDSAVYLCASSLLGRQQETQYFGPGTRLLVL.

The chain employs TRBV28 and TRBJ2-7; D gene unclear. The germline V and J ends were trimmed by 2 bases and 6 bases, with 11 bases remaining between them. The V gene's germline CDR1 is MDHEN and CDR2 SYDVKM. The CDR3 has 13 residues. The CDR3 sequence: CASSLRWGGEQYF. In DNA, the CDR3 is TGTGCCAGCAGTTTAAGGTGGGGTGGCGAGCAGTACTTC.

The rearrangement links TRBV5-1 to TRBJ2-2; D may be TRBD2 (6 bases). Germline V gene data show CDR1 as SGHRS and CDR2 as YFSETQ. The CDR3 has 14 amino acids. V was trimmed by 3 bases and J by 6 bases, leaving 12 bases between them. CDR3 sequence (DNA): TGCGCCAGCAGCTCCCGGGAGTTCGCCGGGGAGCTGTTTTTT. Residues: CASSSREFAGELFF.

This rearrangement joins TRBV28 to TRBJ1-4; the match to TRBD1 covers 8 bases. CDR1 is MDHEN, CDR2 SYDVKM, per germline. V lost 4 bases to trimming and J lost 1 base; unmatched junction nucleotides: 2. The CDR3 has 15 amino acids. CDR3 sequence reads: CASSSDRGTNEKLFF. In nucleotides, the CDR3 is TGTGCCAGCAGTTCCGACAGGGGAACTAATGAAAAACTGTTTTTT.

This clone was observed a single time. The same CDR3 can be traced to other DNA sequences in this sample. The chain uses TRBV9 and TRBJ2-1; unclear D gene. V was pared by 0 bases and J by 2 bases, with 3 bases between. This CDR3 comprises 13 residues. Germline values: CDR1 SGDLS, CDR2 YYNGEE. In DNA, the CDR3 is TGTGCCAGCAGCGTAGGTACCTACAATGAGCAGTTCTTC. Amino acid sequence: CASSVGTYNEQFF. The whole variable domain, filled in from reference TRBV9 and TRBJ2-1, reads DSGVTQTPKHLITATGQRVTLRCSPRSGDLSVYWYQQSLDQGLQFLIQYYNGEERAKGNILERFSAQQFPDLHSELNLSSLELGDSALYFCASSVGTYNEQFFGPGTRLTVL.